The 30 T cell receptor beta chains reported below all come from one sample, sequenced in a study of T cells in Graves' hyperthyroidism and ophthalmopathy (dated by TCRdb to about 2019). The library came from multiplex PCR. Sequenced on an Illumina HiSeq 2000. Amplification of TCR beta CDR3 regions was carried out from RNA transcripts. For the first round of RT-PCR on the TCR CDR3, the HTBI primer set was used together with the Qiagen OneStep RT-PCR kit. TCRdb trimmed the raw reads at Q25, called clones with MiXCR and kept productive beta chains. Entries are consolidated by CDR3 protein sequence, retaining the most common genes and DNA. The sample yields roughly 840,000 distinct CDR3 sequences; around 38% were counted once. The top ten constitute 8.9% of the sample. Sample: blood. Receptors were obtained from a man aged 18-30 years with Graves' hyperthyroidism.

V usage is TRBV7-8 and J usage is TRBJ2-7; 7 positions agree with TRBD2. The V gene end was trimmed by 6 bases and the J gene end by 6 bases; junction bases not matched to a gene: 17. The CDR3 contains 16 residues. The germline V gene encodes CDR1 SGHVS and CDR2 FQNEAQ. The CDR3 region is CASSYSPAGDAAEQYF. As DNA, the CDR3 is TGTGCCAGCAGTTACTCGCCCGCGGGAGACGCCGCCGAGCAGTACTTC. The full variable domain, its missing parts supplied by reference TRBV7-8 and TRBJ2-7, is GAGVSQSPRYKVAKRGQDVALRCDPISGHVSLFWYQQALGQGPEFLTYFQNEAQLDKSGLPSDRFFAERPEGSVSTLKIQRTQQEDSAVYLCASSYSPAGDAAEQYFGPGTRLTVT.

This clonotype was counted only a few times. This sequence joins TRBV12-3 or TRBV12-4 and TRBJ1-1; possibly TRBD1 for D (6 bases). The length of the CDR3 is 14 residues. Deletions cut 2 bases from V and 5 bases from J, with 12 bases between. CDR3 sequence reads: CASSLSRGRTEAFF. The CDR3, as DNA: TGTGCCAGCAGTTTAAGCAGGGGAAGGACTGAAGCTTTCTTT.

The chain carries TRBV4-1 and TRBJ2-7; no reliable D call. Deletions cut 0 bases from V and 5 bases from J, with 5 bases between. The CDR3 is made up of 12 amino acids. Germline CDR1 MGHRA, CDR2 YSYEKL. The chain's CDR3 is CASSQDNDEQYF. In DNA form, the CDR3 reads TGCGCCAGCAGCCAAGATAACGACGAGCAGTACTTC.

The chain joins TRBV19 to TRBJ2-2; D is possibly TRBD2 (5 bases). V lost 10 bases to trimming and J lost 7 bases, with 13 bases between them. Per germline, CDR1 LNHDA and CDR2 SQIVND (reference sequence). CDR3 length: 12 residues. The CDR3 bases are TGTGCCATAGAGGAGGAAGACGGGGAGCTGTTTTTT. It yields the protein CAIEEEDGELFF.

The J gene is TRBJ1-1, the V gene TRBV6-5; D gene unclear. This CDR3 comprises 14 residues. CDR1 is MNHEY and CDR2 is SVGAGI in the germline V gene. With 0 bases removed from V and 1 base from J, the gap between germline ends came to 6 bases. CDR3 bases: TGTGCCAGCAGTTACTCGAAAAGGAACACTGAAGCTTTCTTT. This encodes CASSYSKRNTEAFF.

The chain links TRBV25-1 to TRBJ1-1, with D unclear. The CDR3 consists of 13 residues. Germline CDR1 is MGHDK and CDR2 is SYGVNS. V lost 4 bases and J lost 5, with 11 bases in between. CDR3 in amino acids: CASSAPRFTEAFF. CDR3 in DNA: TGTGCCAGCAGTGCCCCGCGCTTTACTGAAGCTTTCTTT.

The V and J genes are TRBV6-5 and TRBJ1-5; the D is unclear. Germline CDR1 reads MNHEY; CDR2 reads SVGAGI. V lost 5 bases, J lost 5 bases, and 7 bases lay in between. The CDR3 is 12 residues long. The CDR3 region has the DNA TGTGCCAGCAGTAACCCAGATCAGCCCCAGCATTTT. Its translation is CASSNPDQPQHF.

This clonotype was counted only a few times. The rearrangement joins TRBV12-3 or TRBV12-4 to TRBJ2-2, with unresolved D. The germline V and J ends were trimmed by 5 bases and 7 bases, with 14 bases remaining between them. This CDR3 has 14 residues. The CDR3 DNA sequence: TGTGCCAGCAGTCGGTCCCCTTTCGGCGGGGAGCTGTTTTTT. This translates into CASSRSPFGGELFF.

This clonotype has a handful of counts. The chain combines TRBV6-6 with TRBJ2-7; D is unresolved. This CDR3 contains 15 residues. Looked up from germline, CDR1 is MNHNY and CDR2 is SVGAGI (reference sequence). The V end was cut by 5 bases, the J end by 4 bases, with 18 bases between. In DNA, the CDR3 is TGTGCCAGCAGTCCCCGCCAGGCGCTCTCGTACGAGCAGTACTTC. Translation: CASSPRQALSYEQYF.

The chain recombines TRBV6-5 with TRBJ1-1; D ambiguous. CDR3 size: 15 residues. Trimming cost V 2 bases and J 1 base, with 11 bases left between them. CDR1 is MNHEY, CDR2 SVGAGI, per germline. The CDR3 coding sequence is TGTGCCAGCAGTTACGAAGGACGGAAGAACACTGAAGCTTTCTTT. Translating it yields CASSYEGRKNTEAFF.

This clonotype was detected ten times or more. This chain links TRBV12-3 or TRBV12-4 with TRBJ1-5; D is unresolved. The V and J ends lost 7 bases and 1 base respectively, with 8 bases between them. The CDR3 has 13 residues. The CDR3 sequence: CASTPDSNQPQHF. The CDR3 DNA sequence: TGTGCCAGCACCCCGGACAGCAATCAGCCCCAGCATTTT.

This clonotype was detected only a few times. The gene calls are TRBV12-3 or TRBV12-4 and TRBJ2-7, with D perhaps TRBD2 (6 bases). This CDR3 is built from 13 residues. Trimming took 7 bases from V and 5 from J, leaving 15 bases between them. In DNA form, the CDR3 reads TGTGCCAGCACCTCCCGGGAGCACCACGAGCAGTACTTC. Translation: CASTSREHHEQYF.

The chain carries TRBV15 and TRBJ2-7; D call uncertain. In germline, CDR1 is LNHNV, CDR2 YYDKDF (reference sequence). The CDR3 is made up of 14 amino acids. V lost 3 bases and J lost 4, with 13 bases in between. The DNA for the CDR3 is TGTGCCACCAGCAGGGCGAGGTGGGGATACGAGCAGTACTTC. Its protein product is CATSRARWGYEQYF.

This clonotype was counted at least ten times. An end of the junction does not agree with germline; a read error may underlie this. V and J are TRBV19 and TRBJ2-7; D ambiguous. The CDR3 runs 14 residues. Germline CDR1 is LNHDA and CDR2 is SQIVND (reference sequence). The CDR3 loop is CASSQAAYVAEQCF. The CDR3 nucleotides read TGTGCCAGTAGTCAAGCCGCGTACGTTGCCGAGCAGTGCTTC.

This chain connects TRBV20-1 to TRBJ1-5; unclear D gene. Germline V gene data show CDR1 as DFQATT and CDR2 as SNEGSKA (reference sequence). The CDR3 loop spans 13 amino acids. V shed 5 bases and J shed 4 bases, with 12 bases lying between them. The CDR3 DNA reads TGCAGTGCTCTAAAGGGAGGGAATCAGCCCCAGCATTTT. It encodes CSALKGGNQPQHF.

About this clonotype itself: This may arise from a read error, as a much more abundant clone is one base away. The CDR3 coding sequence is TGTGCCAGTAATATATCAGGCTCTGGGGCCAACGTCCTGACTTTC. Translating it yields CASNISGSGANVLTF. This chain connects TRBV19 to TRBJ2-6; no clear D gene. This CDR3 has 15 residues. CDR1 and CDR2 from the germline V gene are LNHDA and SQIVND (reference sequence).

The V and J genes are TRBV2 and TRBJ1-6; 7 bases are shared with TRBD1. This CDR3 has 14 residues. V lost 7 bases, J lost 7 bases, and 7 bases stayed unmatched. Germline V gives CDR1 SNHLY, CDR2 FYNNEI. The CDR3 region is CASITGDKNSPLHF. Written as DNA, the CDR3 is TGTGCCAGCATAACAGGGGACAAGAATTCACCCCTCCACTTT.

A word on this clonotype: A read error is possible here, since a much larger clone lies one base away. This chain joins TRBV2 and TRBJ1-3, with D possibly being TRBD1 (5 bases). The length of the CDR3 is 16 residues. Trimming cost V 3 bases and J 3 bases, with 15 bases left between them. Germline CDR1 and CDR2: SNHLY and FYNNEI. The CDR3 reads CASSERAGRRGNTIYF. Written as DNA, the CDR3 is TGTGCCAGCAGTGAGAGGGCGGGGCGGCGTGGAAACACCATATATTTT.

This clonotype was counted ten times or more. The chain carries TRBV6-6 and TRBJ1-2, with D perhaps matching TRBD1 (5 bases). Germline V gene lookup returns CDR1 MNHNY and CDR2 SVGAGI (reference sequence). V dropped 6 bases and J dropped 13 bases, with 12 bases sitting between them. CDR3 size: 10 residues. The CDR3 DNA reads as TGTGCCAGCAGAGGGGAAAAGTCCACCTTC. It translates to CASRGEKSTF.

The chain links TRBV19 to TRBJ2-6; D is unclear. Deletions cut 6 bases from V and 4 bases from J, with 13 bases between. Per the germline V gene, CDR1 is LNHDA and CDR2 is SQIVND (reference sequence). The CDR3 runs to 15 residues. The CDR3 sequence is CASRATYTGANVLTF. The CDR3 DNA reads as TGTGCCAGTAGGGCAACCTACACCGGGGCCAACGTCCTGACTTTC.

This clonotype showed up many times. This chain joins TRBV7-9 and TRBJ1-5; maybe TRBD1 (6 bases). Deletions cut 5 bases from V and 6 bases from J, with 17 bases between. The germline gives CDR1 SEHNR, CDR2 FQNEAQ (reference sequence). The CDR3 is made up of 15 amino acids. CDR3 nucleotides: TGTGCCAGCAGCGAAGGGGGGGGTCAGGGTCAGCCCCAGCATTTT. Translation gives CASSEGGGQGQPQHF.

This clonotype was counted at least ten times. This sequence joins TRBV2 and TRBJ1-2; D possibly corresponds to TRBD1 (5 bases). Trimming removed 7 bases from V and 7 bases from J, with 16 bases in between. There are 13 residues in the CDR3. Germline lookup yields CDR1 SNHLY and CDR2 FYNNEI. The CDR3: CASTQRGSGGYTF. The CDR3 DNA reads as TGTGCCAGCACCCAGCGGGGGTCGGGTGGCTACACCTTC.

This rearrangement joins TRBV6-1 to TRBJ2-7, with D perhaps TRBD2 (5 bases). The CDR3 has 13 amino acids. V gave up 6 bases and J gave up 7 bases, with 16 bases separating them. Germline V lookup: CDR1 MNHNS, CDR2 SASEGT. The CDR3 sequence: CASSRSPRDEQYF. The CDR3 DNA is TGTGCCAGCAGCCGAAGCCCCCGGGATGAGCAGTACTTC.

This clonotype came up a few times. The chain joins TRBV7-2 to TRBJ1-5, with D possibly matching TRBD1 (6 bases). The CDR3 loop spans 14 amino acids. V dropped 1 base and J dropped 7 bases, with 11 bases sitting between them. Germline V lookup: CDR1 SGHTA, CDR2 FQGNSA. The CDR3 bases are TGTGCCAGCAGCTTAGGGGGGCTGGGGCAGCCCCAGCATTTT. This gives the protein CASSLGGLGQPQHF.

V usage is TRBV5-1 and J usage is TRBJ1-1, with D perhaps TRBD1 (5 bases). Trimming took 6 bases from V and 1 from J, leaving 10 bases between them. The CDR3 loop spans 13 amino acids. Germline CDR1 and CDR2: SGHRS and YFSETQ. The CDR3 reads CASTIQGNTEAFF. The CDR3 DNA reads as TGCGCCAGCACCATTCAGGGGAACACTGAAGCTTTCTTT.

This clonotype was seen a few times. In DNA form, the CDR3 reads TGCGCCAGCAGCTGGGGCAGGGCAGGGACCGGGGAGCTGTTTTTT. Its protein is CASSWGRAGTGELFF. V and J are TRBV5-1 and TRBJ2-2; D perhaps matches TRBD1 (5 bases). The CDR3 contains 15 residues. The ends were cut back, 3 bases at V and 5 bases at J, with 14 bases in the middle. The germline gives CDR1 SGHRS, CDR2 YFSETQ. Complete variable domain (other parts from reference TRBV5-1 and TRBJ2-2): KAGVTQTPRYLIKTRGQQVTLSCSPISGHRSVSWYQQTPGQGLQFLFEYFSETQRNKGNFPGRFSGRQFSNSRSEMNVSTLELGDSALYLCASSWGRAGTGELFFGEGSRLTVL.

This rearrangement joins TRBV20-1 to TRBJ1-1; D gene ambiguous. Germline CDR1 is DFQATT and CDR2 is SNEGSKA (reference sequence). There are 16 residues in the CDR3. Trimming shortened V by 0 bases and J by 0 bases, and 14 bases separated the two germline ends. Here the CDR3 reads CSARDRRTAMNTEAFF. The CDR3 DNA reads TGCAGTGCTAGAGATAGGAGGACTGCCATGAACACTGAAGCTTTCTTT.

A word on this clonotype: A clone one base away is much larger, so this may be a read error. The chain uses TRBV9 and TRBJ2-7, with a weak D call TRBD2 (5 bases). CDR3 length equals 14 residues. CDR1 is SGDLS and CDR2 is YYNGEE in the germline V gene. CDR3 sequence (DNA): TGTGCCAGCAGCGTGAGCGTAGGAGACTACGGGCAGTACTTC. It translates to CASSVSVGDYGQYF.

The V and J genes are TRBV6-5 and TRBJ2-7; D is undetermined. Germline values: CDR1 MNHEY, CDR2 SVGAGI. The CDR3 consists of 14 residues. V was clipped by 2 bases and J by 4 bases, with 12 bases between them. The CDR3 protein is CASSYRDTEYEQYF. The CDR3 DNA follows: TGTGCCAGCAGTTACAGGGATACCGAATACGAGCAGTACTTC.

This chain uses TRBV20-1 with TRBJ1-6; D gene unclear. V lost 3 bases and J 8 bases, leaving 17 bases between the germline ends. The germline CDR1 and CDR2 sequences are DFQATT and SNEGSKA (reference sequence). The CDR3 is 15 amino acids. CDR3 loop: CSARGAVGGDSPLHF. CDR3 sequence (DNA): TGCAGTGCTAGGGGTGCGGTGGGTGGAGATTCACCCCTCCACTTT.